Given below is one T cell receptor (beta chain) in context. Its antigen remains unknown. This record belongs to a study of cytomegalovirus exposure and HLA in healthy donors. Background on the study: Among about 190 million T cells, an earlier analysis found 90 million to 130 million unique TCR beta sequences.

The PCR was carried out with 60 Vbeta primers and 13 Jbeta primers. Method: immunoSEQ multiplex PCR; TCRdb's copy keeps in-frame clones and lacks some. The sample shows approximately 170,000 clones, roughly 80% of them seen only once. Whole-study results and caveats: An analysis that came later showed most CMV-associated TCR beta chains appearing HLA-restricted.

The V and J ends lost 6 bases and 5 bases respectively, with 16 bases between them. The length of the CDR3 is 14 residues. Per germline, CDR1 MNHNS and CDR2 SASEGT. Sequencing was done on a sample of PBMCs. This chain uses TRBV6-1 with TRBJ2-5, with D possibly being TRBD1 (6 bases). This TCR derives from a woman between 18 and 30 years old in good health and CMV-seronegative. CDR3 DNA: TGTGCCAGCAGCCAACAGGGTCTGGGTGAGACCCAGTACTTC. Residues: CASSQQGLGETQYF.